These 23 T cell receptor beta chains were all obtained from the same sample, sequenced in a study of OX40 agonist ivuxolimab in advanced cancers. This table comes from immunoSEQ multiplex PCR, and its TCRdb copy is limited to in-frame clones, with some not included. The sample has tens of thousands of clones; 75% to 90% are singletons. The sequenced sample was CD4+ or CD8+ T cells sorted from blood, obtained in a trial of the OX40 agonist ivuxolimab. Source of these receptors: an adult with an advanced solid tumor such as melanoma, head and neck, liver or kidney cancer.

The chain links TRBV5-1 to TRBJ1-5; D is perhaps TRBD1 (5 bases). Trimming took 0 bases from V and 2 from J, leaving 9 bases between them. The germline V gene encodes CDR1 SGHRS and CDR2 YFSETQ. The CDR3 totals 15 residues. The DNA of the CDR3 is TGCGCCAGCAGCTTGGAGGGGTATGGCAATCAGCCCCAGCATTTT. Translation gives CASSLEGYGNQPQHF. Together with reference TRBV5-1 and TRBJ1-5, the CDR3 gives the full variable domain: KAGVTQTPRYLIKTRGQQVTLSCSPISGHRSVSWYQQTPGQGLQFLFEYFSETQRNKGNFPGRFSGRQFSNSRSEMNVSTLELGDSALYLCASSLEGYGNQPQHFGDGTRLSIL.

V is TRBV10-2 and J is TRBJ1-4; 7 positions match TRBD1. The V gene end was trimmed by 6 bases and the J gene end by 8 bases; junction bases not matched to a gene: 6. Germline V gene sequence: CDR1 WSHSY, CDR2 SAAADI. CDR3 length: 13 amino acids. As DNA, the CDR3 is TGCGCCAGCAGGACAGGGATTTTGGAAAAACTGTTTTTT. This gives the protein CASRTGILEKLFF.

The chain uses TRBV28 and TRBJ1-3; D remains ambiguous. CDR3 length: 12 residues. The germline V gene has CDR1 MDHEN and CDR2 SYDVKM. Trimming cost V 6 bases and J 0 bases, with 3 bases left between them. The CDR3 region has the DNA TGTGCCAGCAGCTACTCTGGAAACACCATATATTTT. The encoded protein is CASSYSGNTIYF.

The rearrangement uses TRBV4-3 and TRBJ2-1, with TRBD2 as a possible D gene (6 bases). Per germline, CDR1 LGHNA and CDR2 YSLEER. The CDR3 has 15 residues. Trimming took off 6 bases at V and 0 bases at J, with 12 bases between the two ends. The CDR3 DNA is TGCGCCAGCAGTCCGGGACTCTTCTCCTACAATGAGCAGTTCTTC. It encodes CASSPGLFSYNEQFF.

In nucleotides, the CDR3 is TGTGCCAGCCGCCGGGACCTTACAGATACGCAGTATTTT. Translation: CASRRDLTDTQYF. The V gene is TRBV5-8, the J gene TRBJ2-3; D tentatively reads TRBD1 or TRBD2 (5 bases each). Germline CDR1 and CDR2: SGHTS and YDEGEE. The CDR3 has 13 residues. Trimming removed 7 bases from V and 3 bases from J, with 12 bases in between.

The chain couples TRBV27 to TRBJ1-5, with 7 bases that match TRBD1. The V gene's germline CDR1 is MNHEY and CDR2 SMNVEV (reference sequence). This CDR3 spans 14 amino acids. After removal of 8 bases from V and 4 bases from J, the junction contained 8 bases not matched to a gene. The CDR3 is CASWTGLRNQPQHF. The CDR3 coding sequence is TGTGCCAGCTGGACAGGTTTGCGAAATCAGCCCCAGCATTTT.

The gene calls are TRBV18 and TRBJ2-7; D is unresolved. Trimming took 5 bases from V and 5 from J, leaving 16 bases between them. There are 14 residues in the CDR3. Germline lookup yields CDR1 KGHSH and CDR2 LQKENI. The chain's CDR3 is CASSFTSRVDEQYF. The DNA for the CDR3 is TGTGCCAGCTCATTTACCAGTCGAGTTGACGAGCAGTACTTC. Full variable domain (rest looked up from reference TRBV18 and TRBJ2-7): NAGVMQNPRHLVRRRGQEARLRCSPMKGHSHVYWYRQLPEEGLKFMVYLQKENIIDESGMPKERFSAEFPKEGPSILRIQQVVRGDSAAYFCASSFTSRVDEQYFGPGTRLTVT.

The V call is TRBV5-1, the J call TRBJ2-2; D gene unclear. Per germline, CDR1 SGHRS and CDR2 YFSETQ. CDR3 size: 15 residues. Trimming removed 4 bases at V and 1 base at J, with 11 bases between. The CDR3 here is CASSQQLGNTGELFF. CDR3 sequence (DNA): TGCGCCAGCAGCCAACAGCTGGGGAACACCGGGGAGCTGTTTTTT.

The chain uses TRBV19 and TRBJ1-2, with a possible D match to TRBD1 (6 bases). The length of the CDR3 is 14 residues. V gave up 5 bases and J gave up 7 bases, with 17 bases separating them. CDR1 LNHDA and CDR2 SQIVND come from the germline V gene (reference sequence). CDR3 nucleotides: TGTGCCAGTAGTTGGGGACAATCCAAGCCTGGCTACACCTTC. Translated, it gives CASSWGQSKPGYTF.

The chain combines TRBV5-4 with TRBJ1-3, with D hard to call. Germline assignment: CDR1 SGHNT and CDR2 YYREEE (reference sequence). Trimming pared 0 bases from V and 0 bases from J, leaving 10 bases between. This CDR3 is 16 amino acids long. This CDR3 is CASSLDQQSSGNTIYF. The CDR3 DNA sequence: TGTGCCAGCAGCTTGGACCAGCAGAGCTCTGGAAACACCATATATTTT. The full variable domain, completed using reference TRBV5-4 and TRBJ1-3, is ETGVTQSPTHLIKTRGQQVTLRCSSQSGHNTVSWYQQALGQGPQFIFQYYREEENGRGNFPPRFSGLQFPNYSSELNVNALELDDSALYLCASSLDQQSSGNTIYFGEGSWLTVV.

About this clone itself: Other DNA sequences in this sample translate to the same CDR3. The chain joins TRBV18 to TRBJ1-6; 10 bases fit TRBD1. The V gene end was trimmed by 6 bases and the J gene end by 5 bases; junction bases not matched to a gene: 7. The CDR3 has 16 amino acids. The V gene's germline CDR1 is KGHSH and CDR2 LQKENI. CDR3 residues: CASSSGQGVNNSPLHF. The CDR3 DNA reads as TGTGCCAGCTCCTCAGGACAGGGGGTGAATAATTCACCCCTCCACTTT.

The rearrangement links TRBV7-6 to TRBJ1-3; D not certain. Trimming pared 5 bases from V and 0 bases from J, leaving 11 bases between. Germline values: CDR1 SGHVS, CDR2 FNYEAQ. The CDR3 covers 15 residues. CDR3 sequence (DNA): TGTGCCAGCAGCGACCAGGCGACCTCTGGAAACACCATATATTTT. Translating it yields CASSDQATSGNTIYF.

This chain connects TRBV14 to TRBJ1-1; D uncertain. Germline values: CDR1 SGHDN, CDR2 FVKESK. The CDR3 has 13 residues. The ends were cut back, 1 base at V and 3 bases at J, with 6 bases in the middle. The CDR3 loop is CASSQVVYTEAFF. In DNA form, the CDR3 reads TGTGCCAGCAGCCAAGTGGTATACACTGAAGCTTTCTTT.

This clone was detected a few times. This sequence joins TRBV19 and TRBJ1-6, with D perhaps TRBD1 (5 bases). The germline V gene encodes CDR1 LNHDA and CDR2 SQIVND (reference sequence). The CDR3 runs 13 residues. V was cut by 10 bases and J by 10 bases, with 17 bases left in between. As DNA, the CDR3 is TGTGCCACTCGGAGGGGAGAGGGGTCACCCCTCCACTTT. Translated, it gives CATRRGEGSPLHF.

This clone was observed a handful of times. This chain uses TRBV9 with TRBJ2-3; D unclear. The CDR3 extends over 12 amino acids. Per germline, CDR1 SGDLS and CDR2 YYNGEE. The germline V and J ends were trimmed by 4 bases and 2 bases, with 5 bases remaining between them. The CDR3 here is CASSTYTDTQYF. The CDR3 nucleotides are TGTGCCAGCAGCACGTACACAGATACGCAGTATTTT.

The chain combines TRBV5-1 with TRBJ1-2; no definite D call. With 3 bases removed from V and 8 bases from J, the gap between germline ends came to 17 bases. The V gene's germline CDR1 is SGHRS and CDR2 YFSETQ. The CDR3 loop spans 14 amino acids. The CDR3 DNA sequence: TGCGCCAGCAGCTCTGGGCAGGCGCGAGGGGGCTACACCTTC. Encoded protein: CASSSGQARGGYTF.

The rearrangement links TRBV4-1 to TRBJ2-2; the D is unclear. Trimming removed 4 bases from V and 6 bases from J, with 9 bases in between. Germline V lookup: CDR1 MGHRA, CDR2 YSYEKL. The CDR3 has 13 amino acids. CDR3: CASSLRRPGELFF. The DNA for the CDR3 is TGCGCCAGCAGCCTCAGGCGTCCCGGGGAGCTGTTTTTT.

The chain combines TRBV6-6 with TRBJ1-1; D might be TRBD1 (5 bases). The CDR3 loop spans 13 amino acids. V lost 5 bases and J lost 5, with 12 bases in between. CDR1 MNHNY and CDR2 SVGAGI come from the germline V gene (reference sequence). This CDR3 is CASSPNRGTEAFF. The CDR3 nucleotides read TGTGCCAGCAGTCCAAACCGGGGGACTGAAGCTTTCTTT.

This chain uses TRBV29-1 with TRBJ2-7; D might be TRBD1 (6 bases). CDR3 length equals 14 residues. The germline V gene has CDR1 SQVTM and CDR2 ANQGSEA. The V and J ends lost 6 bases and 1 base respectively, with 16 bases between them. Here the CDR3 DNA reads TGCAGCGTCACTGGGACAACCGCTTCCTACGAGCAGTACTTC. Protein: CSVTGTTASYEQYF.

The chain couples TRBV19 to TRBJ2-3; D gene uncertain. The ends were cut back, 3 bases at V and 0 bases at J, with 13 bases in the middle. Germline CDR1 is LNHDA and CDR2 is SQIVND (reference sequence). The CDR3 runs to 16 residues. CDR3 sequence: CASSIRQSASTDTQYF. The CDR3 DNA reads as TGTGCCAGTAGTATTCGGCAGTCCGCTAGCACAGATACGCAGTATTTT.

J is TRBJ1-1 and V is TRBV10-3; the D gene is possibly TRBD1 (5 bases). This CDR3 region has 15 residues. CDR1 is ENHRY and CDR2 is SYGVKD in the germline V gene. Trimming removed 4 bases from V and 1 base from J, with 13 bases in between. Written as DNA, the CDR3 is TGTGCCATCAGTGCGCGGTATGGGGGGAACACTGAAGCTTTCTTT. Amino acid sequence: CAISARYGGNTEAFF.

The CDR3 protein is CASSLVQANTGELFF. In nucleotides, the CDR3 is TGTGCCAGCAGCTTGGTACAGGCGAACACCGGGGAGCTGTTTTTT. V gene TRBV5-5 combines with J gene TRBJ2-2; possibly TRBD1 for D (5 bases). Trimming removed 0 bases from V and 0 bases from J, with 6 bases in between. CDR1 and CDR2 from the germline V gene are SGHKS and YYEKEE (reference sequence). The CDR3 has 15 residues.

The V call is TRBV7-2, the J call TRBJ2-7, with 7 bases identical to TRBD2. V was pared by 8 bases and J by 3 bases, with 1 base of the junction left unmatched. Germline V gene sequence: CDR1 SGHTA, CDR2 FQGNSA. The CDR3 has 11 amino acids. CDR3 residues: CASWGGYEQYF. Here the CDR3 DNA reads TGTGCCAGCTGGGGGGGCTACGAGCAGTACTTC.